This T cell receptor beta chain was documented in a study of beta chain features in type 1 diabetes. The investigators reverse transcribed all of the isolated RNA, so they sequenced expressed TCRB transcripts. Naive, central memory and regulatory T cell samples averaged about 3.57 million reads. Generated by immunoSEQ multiplex PCR, the TCRdb table keeps only in-frame clones and is missing some. This sample has a few hundred thousand clones, with over 11% found just once. Naive, central memory, regulatory and stem cell-like memory cells within the CD4+ compartment were sorted using CD45RO/CCR7/CD25/CD127/CD95/CD27. On this clone itself: Its matching antigen is unknown.

Overall study findings and caveats: Researchers could not determine here whether HLA type influences TCRB rearrangement.

The CDR3 is 14 residues long. CDR1 SQVTM and CDR2 ANQGSEA come from the germline V gene. Trimming took 7 bases from V and 2 from J; bases not matched to a gene: 6. The sample taken for sequencing was naive CD4+ T cells from blood. The sequence was obtained from a man younger than 45 in good health. J is TRBJ2-2 and V is TRBV29-1; 8 bases agree with TRBD1. Here the CDR3 reads CSAATGANTGELFF. Written as DNA, the CDR3 is TGCAGCGCTGCGACAGGGGCAAACACCGGGGAGCTGTTTTTT.